This TCR beta chain was found in a study of beta chain features in type 1 diabetes. The study's findings and limits: Whether TCRB rearrangement is influenced by HLA type went unresolved here. TCRB CDR3s from Type 1 diabetes patients were moderately but significantly shorter in all four CD4+ subsets.

This clone was detected a few times. The target antigen is unknown. The germline V gene encodes CDR1 PRHDT and CDR2 FYEKMQ (reference sequence). The CDR3 has 14 residues. The V segment lost 5 bases and the J segment 2 bases; nucleotides outside the gene matches: 4. Purity (above 98%) was reached by all sorted populations. Every bit of the isolated RNA underwent reverse transcription, so sequencing read expressed TCRB transcripts. This table comes from immunoSEQ multiplex PCR, and its TCRdb copy is limited to in-frame clones, with some not included. The sample consists of about 650,000 clones, around an eighth of them appearing once.

The chain employs TRBV13 and TRBJ1-2; 8 bases map to TRBD1. The receptor comes from a man between 25 and 39 years old with type 1 diabetes. Sequencing was performed on naive CD4+ T cells from blood. CDR3 region: CASSRRTGNYGYTF. CDR3 sequence (DNA): TGTGCCAGCAGCAGACGGACAGGGAACTATGGCTACACCTTC. The full variable domain, rest sourced from reference TRBV13 and TRBJ1-2, is AAGVIQSPRHLIKEKRETATLKCYPIPRHDTVYWYQQGPGQDPQFLISFYEKMQSDKGSIPDRFSAQQFSDYHSELNMSSLELGDSALYFCASSRRTGNYGYTFGSGTRLTVV.